These 22 T cell receptor beta chains originate from one sample sequenced in a study of blood T cells in healthy people across ages. Combining a sample-barcoded 5' primer with a J-beta primer mix, a second PCR ran for about 7 to 11 cycles. Each CDR3 protein gets one entry after TCRdb re-called the 5' RACE reads with MiXCR. Of about 570,000 distinct CDR3 sequences listed, 25% to 30% are singletons. The sequenced material came from blood. The receptors derive from a woman aged 65 to 85 in good health.

The table lists this clonotype with a few counts. The genes are TRBV5-1 and TRBJ2-7, with D possibly being TRBD2 (6 bases). Germline loops: CDR1 SGHRS, CDR2 YFSETQ. The CDR3 is 16 residues long. V was pared by 0 bases and J by 4 bases, with 17 bases between. The CDR3 DNA is TGCGCCAGCAGCTTGGCCACCGGACTACCGGTGTACGAGCAGTACTTC. Translation gives CASSLATGLPVYEQYF.

CDR3 amino acids: CASSKDGYYGYTF. The CDR3 DNA reads TGTGCCAGCAGTAAGGACGGCTACTATGGCTACACCTTC. The chain is built from TRBV6-5 and TRBJ1-2; D remains unclear. Germline V CDR1 and CDR2: MNHEY, SVGAGI. The ends were cut back, 5 bases at V and 3 bases at J, with 10 bases in the middle. The CDR3 has 13 amino acids.

Details on this clonotype: The junction shows a germline mismatch at one end, possibly a read error. V usage is TRBV6-1 and J usage is TRBJ1-4; no firm D call. Germline assignment: CDR1 MNHNS and CDR2 SASEGT. The CDR3 is made up of 13 amino acids. The CDR3 loop is CTSSEVREEKLFF. CDR3 coding DNA: TGTACCAGCAGTGAAGTGAGAGAGGAAAAACTGTTTTTT.

This rearrangement joins TRBV3-1 to TRBJ1-2; a possible D gene is TRBD1 (6 bases). The CDR3 totals 16 residues. Deletions cut 4 bases from V and 1 base from J, with 16 bases between. CDR1 is LGHDT, CDR2 YNNKEL, per germline (reference sequence). The CDR3 bases are TGTGCCAGCAGCCGTCGGGACACTATGTTTAACTATGGCTACACCTTC. This gives the protein CASSRRDTMFNYGYTF.

This clonotype was counted only a few times. The CDR3 DNA is TGTGCCATCGGCGAGGGGGTTTATAATGAAAAACTGTTTTTT. Its protein is CAIGEGVYNEKLFF. The rearrangement links TRBV2 to TRBJ1-4; tentative D call: TRBD1 (6 bases). Germline lookup yields CDR1 SNHLY and CDR2 FYNNEI. The CDR3 sequence is 14 residues long. V lost 10 bases and J 4 bases, leaving 16 bases between the germline ends.

As regards this clonotype: Germline is not matched at one junction end, which may reflect a read error. This sequence joins TRBV6-2 or TRBV6-3 and TRBJ2-3, with 11 bases fitting TRBD2. The CDR3 runs 13 residues. The germline V gene has CDR1 MNHEY and CDR2 SVGEGT. In nucleotides, the CDR3 is TGTGCCAGCAGGGCTCTAGCGGGGGGCCCGCTCCATTTT. Protein sequence: CASRALAGGPLHF.

This clonotype showed up just a few times. The rearrangement joins TRBV5-1 to TRBJ2-2; weak D call: TRBD1 (6 bases). The V gene's germline CDR1 is SGHRS and CDR2 YFSETQ. Trimming left V 2 bases short and J 4 bases short, with 12 bases between. CDR3 length equals 15 residues. CDR3 sequence: CASSFSMGATGELFF. As DNA, the CDR3 is TGCGCCAGCAGCTTTTCCATGGGGGCCACCGGGGAGCTGTTTTTT.

This clonotype was counted between two and nine times. This chain links TRBV7-3 with TRBJ2-4; TRBD2 agrees at 7 bases. The CDR3 extends over 15 amino acids. Germline CDR1 SGHTA, CDR2 FQGTGA. The trim removed 5 bases at V and 0 bases at J, leaving 4 bases unmatched. The CDR3 is CASSPSGAAKNIQYF. The CDR3 coding sequence is TGTGCCAGCAGCCCCAGCGGGGCAGCCAAAAACATTCAGTACTTC.

The sample holds a few counts of this clonotype. The chain is built from TRBV7-2 and TRBJ2-3, with D tentatively TRBD2 (7 bases). The CDR3 runs 15 residues. Germline loops: CDR1 SGHTA, CDR2 FQGNSA. Trimming stripped 7 bases from V and 3 bases from J, with 17 bases between. CDR3 nucleotide sequence: TGTGCCAGCACCCAAAGGGGGGGGACGACAGATACGCAGTATTTT. The encoded protein is CASTQRGGTTDTQYF.

This clonotype was found a few times. The rearrangement links TRBV6-2 or TRBV6-3 to TRBJ2-5; perhaps D is TRBD1 or TRBD2 (5 bases each). The length of the CDR3 is 14 residues. V dropped 0 bases and J dropped 1 base, with 6 bases sitting between them. CDR1 and CDR2 from the germline V gene are MNHEY and SVGEGT. The CDR3 reads CASSYSGTQETQYF. CDR3 nucleotides: TGTGCCAGCAGTTACTCAGGGACCCAAGAGACCCAGTACTTC.

The rearrangement uses TRBV20-1 and TRBJ2-2; D call uncertain. This CDR3 region has 13 residues. The V end was cut by 3 bases, the J end by 5 bases, with 10 bases between. Germline V gene data show CDR1 as DFQATT and CDR2 as SNEGSKA (reference sequence). CDR3 in DNA: TGCAGTGCTAGTCAAAGGATGACCGGGGAGCTGTTTTTT. This gives the protein CSASQRMTGELFF.

The V gene is TRBV29-1, the J gene TRBJ2-1; D ambiguous. Germline V gives CDR1 SQVTM, CDR2 ANQGSEA. The CDR3 covers 12 residues. Between the trimmed V and J ends, which lost 7 bases and 0 bases, there was a span of 7 bases. The CDR3 sequence: CSAASSYNEQFF. CDR3 bases: TGCAGCGCCGCGAGCTCCTACAATGAGCAGTTCTTC.

This clonotype has a handful of counts. This rearrangement joins TRBV12-2 to TRBJ2-1; TRBD1 was called by the table and not checked on the DNA. TRBV12-2 is a documented pseudogene. This CDR3 has 16 amino acids. CDR3 in amino acids: CASRPWTGWDPQGQFF. The CDR3 region has the DNA TGTGCAAGTCGCCCTTGGACAGGATGGGACCCCCAGGGGCAGTTCTTC.

This clonotype was seen a few times. The genes are TRBV4-3 and TRBJ2-4; 10 nucleotides line up with TRBD1. CDR1 is LGHNA and CDR2 is YSLEER in the germline V gene. This CDR3 is 16 amino acids long. J gave up 5 bases and V 0 bases, and 4 bases lay outside the gene matches. The CDR3 nucleotides read TGCGCCAGCAGCCAAGATTTGGGACAGGGGCAAAACATTCAGTACTTC. Its protein product is CASSQDLGQGQNIQYF.

This chain links TRBV7-2 with TRBJ2-5; D is perhaps TRBD1 (5 bases). The CDR3 consists of 13 residues. The germline V and J ends were trimmed by 1 base and 11 bases, with 14 bases remaining between them. CDR1 is SGHTA and CDR2 is FQGNSA in the germline V gene. The CDR3 nucleotides read TGTGCCAGCAGCTTAGGGTTGAGACAGCTGCAGTACTTC. It specifies CASSLGLRQLQYF.

The gene calls are TRBV10-3 and TRBJ1-1, with a weak D call TRBD1 (6 bases). CDR3 length equals 11 residues. V lost 11 bases and J lost 3, with 10 bases in between. Per the germline V gene, CDR1 is ENHRY and CDR2 is SYGVKD. CDR3 in amino acids: CAARQDTEAFF. CDR3 nucleotides: TGTGCCGCGAGACAGGACACTGAAGCTTTCTTT.

This chain joins TRBV11-3 and TRBJ2-3; 13 bases align to TRBD2. The germline V gene has CDR1 SGHNT and CDR2 YENEEA. The CDR3 is made up of 16 amino acids. After removal of 5 bases from V and 6 bases from J, the junction contained 8 bases not matched to a gene. CDR3 bases: TGTGCCAGCAGCCCGGGACTAGCGGGAACGAGGGATACGCAGTATTTT. This sequence encodes CASSPGLAGTRDTQYF.

This clonotype came up a few times. The chain links TRBV6-2 or TRBV6-3 to TRBJ2-2, with D possibly matching TRBD2 (6 bases). Trimming stripped 6 bases from V and 1 base from J, with 12 bases between. The CDR3 sequence is 15 residues long. Germline V CDR1 and CDR2: MNHEY, SVGEGT. DNA of the CDR3: TGTGCCAGCAGCAAGACTAGGATGAACACCGGGGAGCTGTTTTTT. The encoded protein is CASSKTRMNTGELFF.

This clonotype has just a few counts. The chain combines TRBV7-2 with TRBJ2-7; 12 nucleotides align to TRBD2. The length of the CDR3 is 15 residues. V lost 5 bases and J lost 6; bases outside the gene matches: 8. Germline V gene sequence: CDR1 SGHTA, CDR2 FQGNSA. In nucleotides, the CDR3 is TGTGCCAGCAGCCCTCGGACTAGCGGGGTCGGCGAGCAGTACTTC. Protein: CASSPRTSGVGEQYF.

J is TRBJ2-5 and V is TRBV27, with 8 bases matching TRBD2. The V segment lost 10 bases and the J segment 7 bases; nucleotides outside the gene matches: 17. The CDR3 is 15 amino acids. Per the germline V gene, CDR1 is MNHEY and CDR2 is SMNVEV (reference sequence). The CDR3 DNA follows: TGTGCCACCCATCCGCTGGAGCGGGGGTTGGGGACCCAGTACTTC. Translated, it gives CATHPLERGLGTQYF.

The CDR3 sequence: CASSLVRGVNEQFF. Written as DNA, the CDR3 is TGTGCCAGCAGCTTAGTCAGGGGGGTCAATGAGCAGTTCTTC. The rearrangement uses TRBV7-2 and TRBJ2-1, with D possibly TRBD1 on 7 matching bases. V lost 1 base, J lost 6 bases, and 10 bases lay in between. The CDR3 has 14 residues. CDR1 and CDR2 (germline): SGHTA, FQGNSA.

The rearrangement joins TRBV12-3 or TRBV12-4 to TRBJ2-5; 12 bases are shared with TRBD1. V dropped 5 bases and J dropped 4; count of bases not matched to a gene: 8. This CDR3 region has 16 residues. The DNA for the CDR3 is TGTGCCAGCAGTCCCGGGACAGGGGGCGCGGGAGAGACCCAGTACTTC. Protein sequence: CASSPGTGGAGETQYF.